One and the same sample provided the 32 T cell receptor beta chains below, sequenced in a study of spatial heterogeneity in lung cancer. TCRdb re-analysed the 5' RACE reads in MiXCR, keeping a single row per CDR3 protein. The data hold about 44,000 distinct CDR3 sequences, with about an eighth observed a single time. Time point indicated: sample taken at primary tumor resection. From tumor, nontumor lung or frozen PBMC, whole RNA was taken unsorted for sequencing. Sequences were derived from PBMCs, sampled at surgery. The receptors originated from a male donor with early-stage non-small cell lung cancer.

The chain carries TRBV29-1 and TRBJ2-1, with 8 bases fitting TRBD2. V shed 4 bases and J 6 bases; nucleotides not matched to a gene: 8. The CDR3 contains 14 residues. Germline assignment: CDR1 SQVTM and CDR2 ANQGSEA. The CDR3 DNA reads as TGCAGCGTTGGTACCAGCGGGGGAAGCAATGAGCAGTTCTTC. The encoded protein is CSVGTSGGSNEQFF.

This chain connects TRBV3-1 to TRBJ1-1, with unresolved D. The CDR3 runs to 12 residues. V lost 0 bases and J 6 bases, leaving 5 bases between the germline ends. From germline, CDR1 is LGHDT and CDR2 YNNKEL (reference sequence). The CDR3 loop reads CASSQDGSEAFF. The CDR3 DNA is TGTGCCAGCAGCCAAGACGGGTCTGAAGCTTTCTTT. Together with reference TRBV3-1 and TRBJ1-1, the CDR3 gives the full variable domain: DTAVSQTPKYLVTQMGNDKSIKCEQNLGHDTMYWYKQDSKKFLKIMFSYNNKELIINETVPNRFSPKSPDKAHLNLHINSLELGDSAVYFCASSQDGSEAFFGQGTRLTVV.

This clonotype was picked up many times. V gene TRBV6-6 combines with J gene TRBJ1-4; no clear D gene. The V and J ends lost 2 bases and 4 bases respectively, with 8 bases between them. The CDR3 sequence is 14 residues long. Germline V lookup: CDR1 MNHNY, CDR2 SVGAGI (reference sequence). The CDR3 is CASSYARLNEKLFF. For the CDR3, the DNA is TGTGCCAGCAGTTACGCACGGCTTAATGAAAAACTGTTTTTT.

Only a few counts were recorded for this clonotype. The V gene is TRBV12-3 or TRBV12-4, the J gene TRBJ2-3; no clear D gene. V was pared by 2 bases and J by 0 bases, with 12 bases between. The CDR3 has 16 amino acids. CDR3 sequence (DNA): TGTGCCAGCAGTTTATATGGGCGCGCAAGCACAGATACGCAGTATTTT. Its translation is CASSLYGRASTDTQYF.

The sample holds a few counts of this clonotype. The genes are TRBV6-2 or TRBV6-3 and TRBJ2-1; perhaps D is TRBD1 or TRBD2 (5 bases each). This CDR3 has 11 amino acids. Germline CDR1 MNHEY, CDR2 SVGEGT. Trimming took off 7 bases at V and 10 bases at J, with 11 bases between the two ends. Here the CDR3 DNA reads TGTGCCAGCACTGGGGGTAGGGAGCAGTTCTTC. It codes for CASTGGREQFF.

This clonotype was counted at least ten times. The rearrangement joins TRBV25-1 to TRBJ1-1; D is unclear. Looked up from germline, CDR1 is MGHDK and CDR2 is SYGVNS. This CDR3 is 11 amino acids long. V was clipped by 6 bases and J by 8 bases, with 10 bases between them. CDR3 loop: CASRRTLEAFF. The CDR3 DNA sequence: TGTGCCAGCAGAAGGACTCTAGAAGCTTTCTTT.

This clonotype has just a few counts. V usage is TRBV29-1 and J usage is TRBJ2-3; D gene unclear. The CDR3 has 13 amino acids. Between the trimmed V and J ends, which lost 7 bases and 3 bases, there was a span of 14 bases. Germline assignment: CDR1 SQVTM and CDR2 ANQGSEA. The CDR3 coding sequence is TGCAGCGGACGAAAAAGTGGGACAGATACGCAGTATTTT. Protein sequence: CSGRKSGTDTQYF.

The rearrangement uses TRBV4-1 and TRBJ2-1; possibly TRBD1 or TRBD2 for D (5 bases each). The ends were cut back, 4 bases at V and 9 bases at J, with 16 bases in the middle. The CDR3 is 14 residues long. Germline CDR1 reads MGHRA; CDR2 reads YSYEKL. This CDR3 reads CASSPGVGDGEQFF. The CDR3 coding sequence is TGCGCCAGCAGCCCCGGAGTCGGGGACGGTGAGCAGTTCTTC.

This clonotype was found many times. The gene calls are TRBV24-1 and TRBJ1-1; TRBD1 might be the D (5 bases). The germline V and J ends were trimmed by 7 bases and 2 bases, with 13 bases remaining between them. CDR3 length: 14 amino acids. Germline assignment: CDR1 KGHDR and CDR2 SFDVKD. CDR3 residues: CATSRAGRNTEAFF. The DNA of the CDR3 is TGTGCCACCAGCAGGGCAGGGCGAAACACTGAAGCTTTCTTT.

The CDR3 DNA is TGTGCCAGCAGCCGCCGAACAGATACGCAGTATTTT. This sequence encodes CASSRRTDTQYF. This chain links TRBV7-2 with TRBJ2-3, with no clear D. The CDR3 covers 12 residues. CDR1 is SGHTA and CDR2 is FQGNSA in the germline V gene. Trimming removed 5 bases at V and 3 bases at J, with 6 bases between.

This chain links TRBV27 with TRBJ2-7; the D is unclear. In germline, CDR1 is MNHEY, CDR2 SMNVEV (reference sequence). This CDR3 contains 11 residues. Trimming removed 5 bases at V and 6 bases at J, with 8 bases between. The CDR3 loop is CASSLSGEQYF. CDR3 nucleotide sequence: TGTGCCAGCAGTCTCTCAGGCGAGCAGTACTTC.

This clonotype was recorded many times. This sequence joins TRBV9 and TRBJ2-5; 14 bases match TRBD2. Unmatched junction bases numbered 0, after V lost 0 bases and J lost 5 bases. This CDR3 has 15 amino acids. Looked up from germline, CDR1 is SGDLS and CDR2 is YYNGEE. Written as DNA, the CDR3 is TGTGCCAGCAGCGTAGGACTAGCGGGAGGGGAGACCCAGTACTTC. As protein: CASSVGLAGGETQYF. The variable domain in full, with the rest retrieved from reference TRBV9 and TRBJ2-5, is DSGVTQTPKHLITATGQRVTLRCSPRSGDLSVYWYQQSLDQGLQFLIQYYNGEERAKGNILERFSAQQFPDLHSELNLSSLELGDSALYFCASSVGLAGGETQYFGPGTRLLVL.

The CDR3 region is CASSFPAGGSLYF. The CDR3 DNA is TGTGCCAGCAGCTTCCCCGCCGGAGGAAGCCTGTACTTC. This chain uses TRBV5-6 with TRBJ2-7; D perhaps matches TRBD2 (5 bases). Trimming removed 2 bases at V and 12 bases at J, with 18 bases between. This CDR3 is 13 amino acids long. Germline V gene lookup returns CDR1 SGHDT and CDR2 YYEEEE.

The gene calls are TRBV25-1 and TRBJ2-1; TRBD1 aligns across 8 bases. The CDR3 has 15 residues. Germline trimming cut 7 bases from V and 4 bases from J; bases unmatched to any gene: 9. Germline V lookup: CDR1 MGHDK, CDR2 SYGVNS. The CDR3: CASNDRGRSYNEQFF. CDR3 bases: TGTGCCAGCAATGACAGGGGTCGGAGTTACAATGAGCAGTTCTTC.

The genes are TRBV12-3 or TRBV12-4 and TRBJ1-4; 7 bases align to TRBD1. CDR3 length: 14 residues. V shed 8 bases and J 3 bases; nucleotides not matched to a gene: 6. In DNA form, the CDR3 reads TGTGCCAGCGGGCAACAGGGGCCTAATGAAAAACTGTTTTTT. This codes for CASGQQGPNEKLFF.

This clonotype was counted a few times. V is TRBV7-2 and J is TRBJ2-2; 11 nucleotides match TRBD2. The CDR3 runs 18 residues. The ends lost 0 bases at V and 7 bases at J; junction bases unmatched: 10. Germline loops: CDR1 SGHTA, CDR2 FQGNSA. The CDR3 DNA sequence: TGTGCCAGCAGCTTAGCCTTTAGACTAGCGGGAAATGTCGGGGAGCTGTTTTTT. Translated, it gives CASSLAFRLAGNVGELFF.

Only a few counts were recorded for this clonotype. V gene TRBV27 combines with J gene TRBJ2-7; D is unresolved. Germline V lookup: CDR1 MNHEY, CDR2 SMNVEV (reference sequence). There are 16 residues in the CDR3. Trimming took 2 bases from V and 7 from J, leaving 21 bases between them. The CDR3 DNA is TGTGCCAGCAGTTTAGATCTTGCTAACTCCTTGGGTGAGCAGTACTTC. It encodes CASSLDLANSLGEQYF.

This clonotype was seen a few times. This chain connects TRBV4-1 to TRBJ2-3, with 12 positions matching TRBD2. This CDR3 is 22 amino acids long. From germline, CDR1 is MGHRA and CDR2 YSYEKL. With V trimmed by 4 bases and J by 0 bases, 20 bases remained unmatched. CDR3 region: CASSRTQPGLAGVVPSTDTQYF. In DNA form, the CDR3 reads TGCGCCAGCAGCCGAACTCAACCGGGACTAGCGGGCGTCGTTCCTAGCACAGATACGCAGTATTTT.

In its sample, this clonotype was seen many times. V is TRBV5-1 and J is TRBJ2-2; D is uncertain. This CDR3 has 14 amino acids. Trimming took off 0 bases at V and 0 bases at J, with 3 bases between the two ends. CDR1 SGHRS and CDR2 YFSETQ come from the germline V gene. The CDR3 coding sequence is TGCGCCAGCAGCTTGGATACGAACACCGGGGAGCTGTTTTTT. This translates into CASSLDTNTGELFF.

The chain links TRBV29-1 to TRBJ2-1; no reliable D call. Germline CDR1 SQVTM, CDR2 ANQGSEA. V was shortened by 2 bases and J by 4 bases, with 6 bases between the two germline ends. The CDR3 spans 12 residues. The CDR3 coding sequence is TGCAGCGTTGAATACGGGTACAATGAGCAGTTCTTC. This gives the protein CSVEYGYNEQFF.

This clonotype was seen repeatedly, ten times or more. CDR3 protein: CASSFPRQPQHF. CDR3 nucleotides: TGTGCCAGCAGTTTCCCGAGGCAGCCCCAGCATTTT. This chain uses TRBV12-3 or TRBV12-4 with TRBJ1-5, with D hard to call. The CDR3 sequence is 12 residues long. Trimming cost V 3 bases and J 7 bases, with 7 bases left between them.

This clonotype was seen more than once but under ten times. The chain carries TRBV7-2 and TRBJ1-1; D is perhaps TRBD1 (5 bases). The CDR3 consists of 14 residues. Looked up from germline, CDR1 is SGHTA and CDR2 is FQGNSA. The V gene lost 3 bases and the J gene lost 4 bases, with 12 bases spanning the gap. The CDR3 here is CASSLGGEATEAFF. CDR3 in DNA: TGTGCCAGCAGCTTGGGGGGAGAGGCCACTGAAGCTTTCTTT.

The V and J genes are TRBV6-2 or TRBV6-3 and TRBJ2-3; a weak D match, TRBD1 (6 bases). Germline CDR1 is MNHEY and CDR2 is SVGEGT. The V end was cut by 2 bases, the J end by 0 bases, with 9 bases between. The CDR3 sequence is 15 residues long. CDR3 nucleotide sequence: TGTGCCAGCAGTTACACCGGGACAAGCACAGATACGCAGTATTTT. It specifies CASSYTGTSTDTQYF.

The V and J genes are TRBV6-2 or TRBV6-3 and TRBJ2-5; TRBD1 or TRBD2 may be the D gene (5 bases each). V was trimmed by 4 bases and J by 2 bases, leaving 20 bases between them. This CDR3 contains 17 residues. Germline loops: CDR1 MNHEY, CDR2 SVGEGT. This CDR3 reads CASSWGRKYGDQETQYF. The CDR3 DNA reads TGTGCCAGCAGTTGGGGACGGAAGTACGGAGATCAAGAGACCCAGTACTTC.

The rearrangement joins TRBV10-2 to TRBJ1-1, with D unresolved. Germline V gene sequence: CDR1 WSHSY, CDR2 SAAADI. The CDR3 covers 13 residues. The V and J ends lost 10 bases and 0 bases respectively, with 12 bases between them. DNA of the CDR3: TGCGCCACTAACATCCGGATGAACACTGAAGCTTTCTTT. Protein product: CATNIRMNTEAFF.

In its sample, this clonotype was seen a few times. As DNA, the CDR3 is TGCGCCAGCAGCTTGGTCCCCACAGGGGGCCGGGAGACCCAGTACTTC. Its protein product is CASSLVPTGGRETQYF. The chain recombines TRBV5-1 with TRBJ2-5; 9 bases fit TRBD1. V gave up 0 bases and J gave up 5 bases; unmatched junction bases: 8. Germline V gene lookup returns CDR1 SGHRS and CDR2 YFSETQ. The CDR3 contains 16 residues.

This clonotype was observed at least ten times. The chain carries TRBV12-3 or TRBV12-4 and TRBJ1-2, with D perhaps TRBD1 (5 bases). Trimming cost V 6 bases and J 5 bases, with 13 bases left between them. The CDR3 runs 13 residues. CDR3 residues: CASSRRQKYGYTF. The DNA for the CDR3 is TGTGCCAGCAGCCGTCGACAGAAGTATGGCTACACCTTC.

This clonotype appeared a few times. The chain recombines TRBV5-1 with TRBJ2-1; 11 nucleotides align to TRBD2. Germline V lookup: CDR1 SGHRS, CDR2 YFSETQ. V lost 6 bases, J lost 10 bases, and 9 bases stayed unmatched. The CDR3 has 14 amino acids. The CDR3 protein is CASTMTSGTWEQFF. The CDR3 DNA follows: TGCGCCAGCACCATGACTAGCGGGACATGGGAGCAGTTCTTC. The whole variable domain, filled in from reference TRBV5-1 and TRBJ2-1, reads KAGVTQTPRYLIKTRGQQVTLSCSPISGHRSVSWYQQTPGQGLQFLFEYFSETQRNKGNFPGRFSGRQFSNSRSEMNVSTLELGDSALYLCASTMTSGTWEQFFGPGTRLTVL.

This clonotype came up many times. This sequence joins TRBV19 and TRBJ2-7; 10 nucleotides align to TRBD1. V lost 3 bases, J lost 2 bases, and 7 bases stayed unmatched. CDR1 is LNHDA, CDR2 SQIVND, per germline (reference sequence). The CDR3 is 16 residues long. CDR3 sequence reads: CASSINAGTGAYEQYF. CDR3 nucleotides: TGTGCCAGTAGTATTAACGCCGGGACAGGGGCCTACGAGCAGTACTTC. The full variable domain, with the rest looked up from reference TRBV19 and TRBJ2-7, is DGGITQSPKYLFRKEGQNVTLSCEQNLNHDAMYWYRQDPGQGLRLIYYSQIVNDFQKGDIAEGYSVSREKKESFPLTVTSAQKNPTAFYLCASSINAGTGAYEQYFGPGTRLTVT.

This clonotype occurred a few times. The chain has TRBV7-8 and TRBJ1-1; D is unresolved. The V gene's germline CDR1 is SGHVS and CDR2 FQNEAQ. This CDR3 region has 16 residues. Trimming shortened V by 5 bases and J by 1 base, and 17 bases separated the two germline ends. The CDR3 sequence: CASSPPNLRANTEAFF. DNA for the CDR3: TGTGCCAGCAGCCCACCAAACCTCCGGGCGAACACTGAAGCTTTCTTT.

This clonotype was detected many times. The J gene is TRBJ2-5, the V gene TRBV3-1; D not certain. Germline loops: CDR1 LGHDT, CDR2 YNNKEL (reference sequence). CDR3 length: 10 residues. The germline V and J ends were trimmed by 0 bases and 7 bases, with 0 bases remaining between them. The CDR3 loop reads CASSQETQYF. In DNA, the CDR3 is TGTGCCAGCAGCCAAGAGACCCAGTACTTC.

This clonotype has a count of ten or more. The J gene is TRBJ2-4, the V gene TRBV7-2; possible D gene TRBD2, 6 bases. Trimming removed 5 bases at V and 12 bases at J, with 14 bases between. This CDR3 comprises 12 residues. Germline lookup yields CDR1 SGHTA and CDR2 FQGNSA. The CDR3 sequence: CASSIGGAAQYF. Here the CDR3 DNA reads TGTGCCAGCAGCATCGGAGGGGCGGCTCAGTACTTC.